Each of the 4 T cell receptor beta chains below was sequenced from the same sample in a study of T cells in Graves' hyperthyroidism and ophthalmopathy. Amplification of TCR beta CDR3 regions was performed using RNA transcripts as template. Researchers ran a first-round RT-PCR on the TCR CDR3 using the HTBI primer set. TCRdb processed the multiplex PCR reads anew with MiXCR; each CDR3 protein has one entry. The sample includes 240,000 or so distinct CDR3 sequences, approximately 16% of them seen just once. The sample was blood. These receptors all come from a woman between 18 and 30 years old with Graves' ophthalmopathy.

This clonotype appeared many times. V is TRBV4-2 and J is TRBJ1-1; D perhaps matches TRBD1 (5 bases). Germline loops: CDR1 LGHNA, CDR2 YNFKEQ. The CDR3 covers 15 residues. The ends were cut back, 4 bases at V and 0 bases at J, with 12 bases in the middle. CDR3 region: CASSLTTDMNTEAFF. CDR3 DNA: TGTGCCAGCAGCCTAACGACAGACATGAACACTGAAGCTTTCTTT.

This clonotype was seen ten or more times. The chain links TRBV6-1 to TRBJ2-5, with 10 positions matching TRBD2. In germline, CDR1 is MNHNS, CDR2 SASEGT. The CDR3 is 14 amino acids. V was clipped by 2 bases and J by 5 bases; unmatched bases: 2. CDR3 bases: TGTGCCAGCAGTGAAATTAGCGGGGGGGAGACCCAGTACTTC. Protein: CASSEISGGETQYF.

This clonotype was seen many times. V is TRBV6-1 and J is TRBJ2-1, with 9 bases identical to TRBD2. With V trimmed by 5 bases and J by 3 bases, 11 bases remained unmatched. Germline CDR1 and CDR2: MNHNS and SASEGT. This CDR3 is 17 amino acids long. CDR3 protein: CASSSVFASGDYNEQFF. In DNA, the CDR3 is TGTGCCAGCAGTTCAGTTTTTGCTAGCGGGGACTACAATGAGCAGTTCTTC.

Regarding this clonotype: Possible read error: a much larger clone is one base away. The CDR3 loop is CASRVSVYSHEQYF. CDR3 nucleotide sequence: TGTGCCAGCAGGGTCTCCGTATACTCCCACGAGCAGTACTTC. The V gene is TRBV6-1, the J gene TRBJ2-7, with unresolved D. Germline lookup yields CDR1 MNHNS and CDR2 SASEGT. CDR3 length: 14 residues.